A single TCR beta chain is shown here with its context. This clonotype was found a few times. Its antigen is not yet known. One base away there is no much larger clone; base qualities are not given. CDR1 and CDR2 (SNHLY, FYNNEI) derive from the germline V gene. Cut back by 8 bases and 4 bases, the V and J ends lie 12 bases apart. The CDR3 sequence holds 13 residues, the cysteine and phenylalanine included. Only the CDR3 portion is preserved as DNA: 39 bases, with reading frame beginning at the first base. TCRdb shows the sequencer as Illumina HiSeq 2500. Quantitative 5'-RACE with molecular barcodes was the method used to prepare the TCR beta libraries. The original pipeline was this. Disease-linked TCR variants were identified with a new computational method built on a probabilistic model of VDJ rearrangement. The public reads were run again by TCRdb, first through fastp at Q25 and then through MiXCR, and only productive beta chains were kept. Every distinct CDR3 protein forms one entry, paired with its most common genes and DNA. For this entry, the V and J calls and clone size follow TCRdb and not the study's own pipeline. The sample table records hundreds of thousands of distinct CDR3 sequences; roughly 13% of these occur just once. The ten most abundant clones make up over 6.5% of the sample.

This entry is derived from a study of CD8 T cells in ankylosing spondylitis (dated by TCRdb to about 2017). Regarding the study in general: To find TCR variants linked to disease, the study profiled T cell receptor beta repertoires in ankylosing spondylitis patients and healthy donors. The full study cohort was made up of about 25 ankylosing spondylitis patients and around 100 healthy donors. Samples of peripheral blood were taken, and for ankylosing spondylitis patients, synovial fluid was collected as well. What the study reported, not specific to this receptor: A CD8+ phenotype was shown by the disease-linked clones, which were found at relatively low frequencies in peripheral blood. Some TCR beta motif variants had previously been reported in synovial fluid and blood of reactive arthritis patients, which suggested common disease-initiation mechanisms. The disease-linked clones were reported to be significantly enriched in matched synovial fluid samples from ankylosing spondylitis patients. A TCR beta motif made up of several highly homologous amino acid variants appeared to be characteristic of blood from ankylosing spondylitis patients.

The sequence came from a male donor with ankylosing spondylitis. Material for sequencing was blood, either unsorted or a sorted T cell fraction (not recorded which). The V and J genes are TRBV2 and TRBJ2-1; the D gene cannot be resolved beyond TRBD1 or TRBD2, each matching 5 bases. The CDR3 sequence is CASSGTNYNEQFF. The sequence in DNA is TGTGCCAGCTCCGGGACGAATTACAATGAGCAGTTCTTC.